This T cell receptor beta chain is from a study of cytomegalovirus exposure and HLA in healthy donors. General study results and limits: Overall, approximately 150 TCR beta chains were annotated as cytomegalovirus-associated. The dataset shows that most TCR sequences were rare, while some public TCRs occurred in many donors.

This clone was seen a handful of times. What it binds is unknown. Germline CDR1 is SGHAT and CDR2 is FQNNGV. CDR3 length: 16 amino acids. V was clipped by 5 bases and J by 8 bases; unmatched bases: 8. Donors came from a validation cohort of approximately 110 subjects, distinct from the first 666-subject cohort. This table comes from immunoSEQ multiplex PCR, and its TCRdb copy is limited to in-frame clones, with some not included. The data show 150,000 to 170,000 clones, about 88% seen once. Sample: PBMCs. The sequence was obtained from a man aged 18 to 29 in good health and CMV-seropositive. V and J are TRBV11-2 and TRBJ2-1; 14 bases are shared with TRBD2. Written as DNA, the CDR3 is TGTGCCAGCAGCGCCCGACTAGCGGGAGGGCTCGATGAGCAGTTCTTC. Translating gives CASSARLAGGLDEQFF.